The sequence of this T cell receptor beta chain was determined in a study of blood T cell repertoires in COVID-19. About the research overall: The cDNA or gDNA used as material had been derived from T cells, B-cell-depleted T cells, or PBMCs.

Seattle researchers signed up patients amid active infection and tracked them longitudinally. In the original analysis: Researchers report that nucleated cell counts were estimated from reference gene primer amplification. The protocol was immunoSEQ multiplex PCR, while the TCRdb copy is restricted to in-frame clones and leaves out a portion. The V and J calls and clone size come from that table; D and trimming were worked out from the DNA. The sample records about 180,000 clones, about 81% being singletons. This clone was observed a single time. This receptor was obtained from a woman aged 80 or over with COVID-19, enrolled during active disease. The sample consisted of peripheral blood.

The CDR3 nucleotides read TGTGCCAGCAGTGAAGCCATCTACGAGCAGTACTTC. Its protein is CASSEAIYEQYF. The gene calls are TRBV6-1 and TRBJ2-7; D remains unclear. From germline, CDR1 is MNHNS and CDR2 SASEGT. There are 12 residues in the CDR3. The germline V and J ends were trimmed by 0 bases and 3 bases, with 3 bases remaining between them.